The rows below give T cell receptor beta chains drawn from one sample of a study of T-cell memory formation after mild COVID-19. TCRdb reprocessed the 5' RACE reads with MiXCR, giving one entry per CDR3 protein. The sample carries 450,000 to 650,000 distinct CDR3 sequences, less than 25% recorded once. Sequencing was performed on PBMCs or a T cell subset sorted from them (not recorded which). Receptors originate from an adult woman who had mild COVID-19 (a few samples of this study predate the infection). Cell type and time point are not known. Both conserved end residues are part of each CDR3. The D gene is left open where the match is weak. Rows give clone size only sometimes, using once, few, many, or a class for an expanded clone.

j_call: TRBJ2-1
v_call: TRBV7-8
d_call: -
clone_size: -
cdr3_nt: TGTGCCAGCAGCTTTACAGGTTTTCTTCGAAATGAGCAGTTCTTC
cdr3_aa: CASSFTGFLRNEQFF

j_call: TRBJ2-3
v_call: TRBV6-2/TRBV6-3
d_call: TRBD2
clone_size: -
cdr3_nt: TGTGCCAGCAGTTACGGGACTAGCGGGATTCAAGATACGCAGTATTTT
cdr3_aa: CASSYGTSGIQDTQYF

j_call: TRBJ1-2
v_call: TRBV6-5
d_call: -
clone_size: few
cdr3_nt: TGTGCCAGCAGTTACTCAGGTTGGGAGGGTGGCTACACCTTC
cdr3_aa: CASSYSGWEGGYTF

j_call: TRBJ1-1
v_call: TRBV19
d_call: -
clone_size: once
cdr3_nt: TGTGCCAGTAGTATGAAGTCCCGGGGGGCCGGTGAAGCTTTCTTT
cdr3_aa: CASSMKSRGAGEAFF

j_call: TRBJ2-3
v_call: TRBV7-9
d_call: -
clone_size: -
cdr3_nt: TGTGCCAGCAGCGCTCTCGTCTCGGCGGTTTCAGATACGCAGTATTTT
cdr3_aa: CASSALVSAVSDTQYF

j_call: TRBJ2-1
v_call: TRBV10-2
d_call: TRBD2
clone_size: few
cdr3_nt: TGCGCCAGCAGTGATCTCGTTACGGGGGGTGATAACAATGAGCAGTTCTTC
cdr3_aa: CASSDLVTGGDNNEQFF

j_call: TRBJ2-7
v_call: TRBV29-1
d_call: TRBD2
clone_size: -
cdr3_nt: TGCAGCGTCTCCGATCGGGGTAGCGGGCCACCTCGGGAGTACTTC
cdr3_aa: CSVSDRGSGPPREYF

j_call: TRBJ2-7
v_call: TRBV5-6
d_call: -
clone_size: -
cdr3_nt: TGTGCCAGCAGCCGAGCCACCTACGAGCAGTACTTC
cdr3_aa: CASSRATYEQYF

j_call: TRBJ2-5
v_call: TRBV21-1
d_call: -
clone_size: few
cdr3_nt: TGTGCCAGCAGCGACGGGGACAGGGTGGAGACCCAGTACTTC
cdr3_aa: CASSDGDRVETQYF

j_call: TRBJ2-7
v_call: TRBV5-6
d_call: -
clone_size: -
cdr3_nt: TGTGCCAGCAGCCTCCTGAAGAGGGAGTGGTACGAGCAGTACTTC
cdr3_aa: CASSLLKREWYEQYF

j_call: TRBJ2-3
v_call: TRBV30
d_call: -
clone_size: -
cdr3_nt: TGTGCCTGGAGGATTACCAGCACAGATACGCAGTATTTT
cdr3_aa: CAWRITSTDTQYF

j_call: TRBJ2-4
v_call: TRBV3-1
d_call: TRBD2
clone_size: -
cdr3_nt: TGTGCCAGCAGCCCCGGGACTAGCGGGGGAGAGAACATTCAGTACTTC
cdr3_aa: CASSPGTSGGENIQYF

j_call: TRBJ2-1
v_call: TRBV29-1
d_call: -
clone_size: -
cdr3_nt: TGCAGCGTTGAGCCTCGCTACAATGAGCAGTTCTTC
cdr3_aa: CSVEPRYNEQFF

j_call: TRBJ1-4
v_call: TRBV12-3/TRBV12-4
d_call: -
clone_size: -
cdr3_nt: TGTGCCAGCAGCTTGCAAGCTAGTTCTGAAAAACTGTTTTTT
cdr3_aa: CASSLQASSEKLFF

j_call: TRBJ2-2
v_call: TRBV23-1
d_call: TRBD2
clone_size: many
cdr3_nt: TGCGCCAGCAGTCAGATAGCGGGAGAGACCGGGGAGCTGTTTTTT
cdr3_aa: CASSQIAGETGELFF

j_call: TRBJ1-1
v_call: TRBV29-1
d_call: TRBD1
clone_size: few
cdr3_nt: TGCAGCGCCGGGACAGGGGGCACTGAAGCTTTCTTT
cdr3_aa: CSAGTGGTEAFF

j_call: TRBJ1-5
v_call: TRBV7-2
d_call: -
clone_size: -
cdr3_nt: TGTGCCAGCAGCTTAGCCATACAGGGAACCGATCAGCCCCAGCATTTT
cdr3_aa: CASSLAIQGTDQPQHF

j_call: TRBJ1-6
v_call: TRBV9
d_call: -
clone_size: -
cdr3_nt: TGTGCCAGCAGCACCCGACCGGGGCAGAATTCACCCCTCCACTTT
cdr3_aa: CASSTRPGQNSPLHF

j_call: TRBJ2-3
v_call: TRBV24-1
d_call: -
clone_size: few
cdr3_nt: TGTGCCACCAGTGATCCTAGCGCAGATACGCAGTATTTT
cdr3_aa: CATSDPSADTQYF

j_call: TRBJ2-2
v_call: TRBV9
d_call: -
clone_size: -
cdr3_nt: TGTGCCAGCAGCGTAGCCTTCATTGGGGGAATTTGGGCCGGGGAGCTGTTTTTT
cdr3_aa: CASSVAFIGGIWAGELFF

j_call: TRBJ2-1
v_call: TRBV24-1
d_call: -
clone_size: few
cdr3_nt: TGTGCCACCAGTGATAAACAAGGGTCCCACAATGAGCAGTTCTTC
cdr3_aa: CATSDKQGSHNEQFF

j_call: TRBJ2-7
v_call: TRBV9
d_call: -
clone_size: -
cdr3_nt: TGTGCCAGCAGCGTCCTCACCTACGAGCAGTACTTC
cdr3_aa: CASSVLTYEQYF

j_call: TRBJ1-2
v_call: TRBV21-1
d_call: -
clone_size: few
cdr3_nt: TGTGCCAGCAGCTCAAGCCATGGCTACACCTTC
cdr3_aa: CASSSSHGYTF

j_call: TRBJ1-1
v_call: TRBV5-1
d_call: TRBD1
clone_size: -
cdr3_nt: TGCGCCAGCAGCTTGGGCAGGGGGCTTATGGGATACACTGAAGCTTTCTTT
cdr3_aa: CASSLGRGLMGYTEAFF

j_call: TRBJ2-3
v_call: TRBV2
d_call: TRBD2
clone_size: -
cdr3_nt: TGTGCCAGCAGTGAGCTAGCGGGGGGCCCTAGCACAGATACGCAGTATTTT
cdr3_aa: CASSELAGGPSTDTQYF

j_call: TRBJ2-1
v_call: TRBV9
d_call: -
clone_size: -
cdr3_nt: TGTGCCAGCAGCGTGTACAGGGAGGGAAATGAGCAGTTCTTC
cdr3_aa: CASSVYREGNEQFF

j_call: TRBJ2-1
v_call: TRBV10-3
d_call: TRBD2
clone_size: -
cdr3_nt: TGTGCCATCAGTGTTTTTTGGACTAGCGGGAGTAGGAATGAGCAGTTCTTC
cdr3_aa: CAISVFWTSGSRNEQFF

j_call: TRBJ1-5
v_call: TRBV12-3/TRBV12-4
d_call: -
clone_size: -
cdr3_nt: TGTGCCAGCAGTTTATTGGGGATCAATCAGCCCCAGCATTTT
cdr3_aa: CASSLLGINQPQHF

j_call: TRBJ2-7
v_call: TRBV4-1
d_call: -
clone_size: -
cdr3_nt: TGCGCCAGCAGCCACGGCAGGGTATCCTCTTACGAGCAGTACTTC
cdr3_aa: CASSHGRVSSYEQYF

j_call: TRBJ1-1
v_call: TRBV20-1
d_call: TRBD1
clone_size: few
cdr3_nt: TGCAGTGCAGCCGGGACAGGGAACACTGAAGCTTTCTTT
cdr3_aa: CSAAGTGNTEAFF

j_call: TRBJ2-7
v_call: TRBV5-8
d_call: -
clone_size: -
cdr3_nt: TGTGCCAGCAGTCCTCCGAACGCCTACGAGCAGTACTTC
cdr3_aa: CASSPPNAYEQYF

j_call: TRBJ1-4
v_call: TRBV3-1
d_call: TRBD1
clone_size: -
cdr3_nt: TGTGCCAGCAGCCCGACAGGGTCGGTTGAAAAACTGTTTTTT
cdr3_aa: CASSPTGSVEKLFF

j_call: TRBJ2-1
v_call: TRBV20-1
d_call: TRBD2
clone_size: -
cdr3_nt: TGCAGTGCTAGTTCTAGCGGGAGCTCCTACAATGAGCAGTTCTTC
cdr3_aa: CSASSSGSSYNEQFF

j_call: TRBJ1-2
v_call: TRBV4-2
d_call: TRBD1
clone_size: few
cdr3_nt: TGTGCCAGCAGCCAATTCCCGAGGGGGCAAGGAGGCTACACCTTC
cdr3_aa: CASSQFPRGQGGYTF

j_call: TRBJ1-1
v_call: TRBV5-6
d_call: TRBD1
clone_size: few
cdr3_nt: TGTGCCAGCAGCGTGTGGGACAGGGGGCCTGTCACTGAAGCTTTCTTT
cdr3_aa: CASSVWDRGPVTEAFF

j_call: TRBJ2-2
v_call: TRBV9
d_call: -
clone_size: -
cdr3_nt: TGTGCCAGCACGGGGAACACCGGGGAGCTGTTTTTT
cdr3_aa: CASTGNTGELFF

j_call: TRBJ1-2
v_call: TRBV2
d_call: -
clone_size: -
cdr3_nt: TGTGCCAGCAGTGAAACAGTTTTTCGAAACTATGGCTACACCTTC
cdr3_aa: CASSETVFRNYGYTF